Below, one T cell receptor beta chain is given with its context. The CDR3 sequence is 11 residues long. In germline, CDR1 is MDHEN, CDR2 SYDVKM. Trimming removed 8 bases from V and 9 bases from J, with 11 bases in between. Authors' processing steps: Nucleated cell number was recorded as an estimate derived from reference gene primer amplification. The table came from immunoSEQ multiplex PCR; TCRdb's copy has only in-frame clones and leaves some out. The V and J calls and clone size come from that table; D and trimming were worked out from the DNA. The table records some 150,000 clones, approximately 86% of them present only once. The sample is drawn from a study of blood T cell repertoires in COVID-19. Across the study: Sites across the United States, Italy and Spain contributed samples from acute and convalescent COVID-19. Nucleic acid was either cDNA or gDNA, and it came from T cells, B-cell-depleted T cells, or PBMCs.

Sequencing was performed on peripheral blood. The receptor was derived from a man aged 65 to 85 with acute or convalescent COVID-19. The V and J genes are TRBV28 and TRBJ2-1; TRBD2 is a possible D gene (6 bases). CDR3 in amino acids: CASCGTGEQFF. The CDR3 DNA follows: TGTGCCAGCTGTGGGACTGGTGAGCAGTTCTTC.